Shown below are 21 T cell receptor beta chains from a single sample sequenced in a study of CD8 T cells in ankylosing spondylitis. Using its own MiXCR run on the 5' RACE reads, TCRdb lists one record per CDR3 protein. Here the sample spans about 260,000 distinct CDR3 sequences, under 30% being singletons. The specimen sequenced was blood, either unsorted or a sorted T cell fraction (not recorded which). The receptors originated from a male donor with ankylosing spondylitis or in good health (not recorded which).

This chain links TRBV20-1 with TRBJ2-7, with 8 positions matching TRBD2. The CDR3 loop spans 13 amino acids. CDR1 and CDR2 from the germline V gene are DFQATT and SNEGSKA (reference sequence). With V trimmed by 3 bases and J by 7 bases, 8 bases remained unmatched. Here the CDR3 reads CSARAGGRGEQYF. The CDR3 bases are TGCAGTGCTAGGGCGGGGGGCCGAGGAGAGCAGTACTTC.

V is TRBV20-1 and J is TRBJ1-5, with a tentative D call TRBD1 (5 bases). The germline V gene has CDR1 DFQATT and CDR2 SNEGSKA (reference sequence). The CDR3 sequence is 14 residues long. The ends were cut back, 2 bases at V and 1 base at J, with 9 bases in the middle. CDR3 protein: CSARSPGSNQPQHF. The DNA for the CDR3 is TGCAGTGCTAGAAGTCCAGGGAGCAATCAGCCCCAGCATTTT.

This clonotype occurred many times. The CDR3 nucleotides read TGTGCCAGCAGTTTAGGGACAGGGGCCCCCTACGAGCAGTACTTC. It translates to CASSLGTGAPYEQYF. The rearrangement joins TRBV12-3 or TRBV12-4 to TRBJ2-7; TRBD1 matches at 9 bases. This CDR3 is built from 15 residues. V lost 1 base, J lost 2 bases, and 3 bases stayed unmatched.

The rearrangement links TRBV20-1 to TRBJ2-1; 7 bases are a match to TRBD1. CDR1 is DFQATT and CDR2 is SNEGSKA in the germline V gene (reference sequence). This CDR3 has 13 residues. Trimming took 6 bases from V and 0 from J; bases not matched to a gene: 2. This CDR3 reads CSAWTGSYNEQFF. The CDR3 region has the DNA TGCAGTGCCTGGACAGGCTCCTACAATGAGCAGTTCTTC.

CDR3 loop: CASSPGLAGNEQFF. CDR3 DNA: TGTGCCAGCAGCCCAGGACTAGCGGGCAATGAGCAGTTCTTC. The chain employs TRBV9 and TRBJ2-1; 11 bases are shared with TRBD2. In germline, CDR1 is SGDLS, CDR2 YYNGEE. Trimming at V came to 4 bases and at J to 6 bases, leaving 3 bases not matched to a gene. This CDR3 is 14 amino acids long.

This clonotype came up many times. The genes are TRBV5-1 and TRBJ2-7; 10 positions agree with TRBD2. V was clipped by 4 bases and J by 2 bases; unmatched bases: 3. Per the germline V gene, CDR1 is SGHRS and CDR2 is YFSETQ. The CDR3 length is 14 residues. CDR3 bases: TGCGCCAGCAGCATAAGCGGGGGGGCCTACGAGCAGTACTTC. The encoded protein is CASSISGGAYEQYF.

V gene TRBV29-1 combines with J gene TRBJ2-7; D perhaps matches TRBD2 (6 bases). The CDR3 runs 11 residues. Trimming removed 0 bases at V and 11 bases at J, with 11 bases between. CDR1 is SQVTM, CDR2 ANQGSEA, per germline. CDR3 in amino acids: CSVEDGGGEYF. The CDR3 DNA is TGCAGCGTTGAAGATGGAGGAGGGGAGTACTTC.

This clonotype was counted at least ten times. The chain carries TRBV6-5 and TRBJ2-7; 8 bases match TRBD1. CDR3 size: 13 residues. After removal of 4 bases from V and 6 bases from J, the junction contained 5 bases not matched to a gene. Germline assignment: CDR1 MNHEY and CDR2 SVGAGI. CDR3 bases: TGTGCCAGCAGTTTCGGACAGGGAACCGAGCAGTACTTC. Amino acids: CASSFGQGTEQYF.

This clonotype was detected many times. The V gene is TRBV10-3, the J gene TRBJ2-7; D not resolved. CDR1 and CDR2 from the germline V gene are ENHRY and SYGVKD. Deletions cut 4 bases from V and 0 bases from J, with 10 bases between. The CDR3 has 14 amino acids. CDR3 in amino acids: CAISADPSSYEQYF. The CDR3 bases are TGTGCCATCAGTGCCGATCCAAGCTCCTACGAGCAGTACTTC.

The CDR3 loop reads CASRMQGVATNEKLFF. The CDR3 coding sequence is TGTGCCAGCAGGATGCAGGGGGTCGCAACTAATGAAAAACTGTTTTTT. The chain joins TRBV2 to TRBJ1-4; 7 positions agree with TRBD1. Trimming took 6 bases from V and 0 from J; bases not matched to a gene: 7. The CDR3 spans 16 residues. Germline lookup yields CDR1 SNHLY and CDR2 FYNNEI.

The CDR3 spells CAIRSSGSSYNEQFF. Here the CDR3 DNA reads TGTGCCATCAGAAGTAGCGGGAGCTCCTACAATGAGCAGTTCTTC. The chain combines TRBV10-3 with TRBJ2-1; TRBD2 matches 9 bases. With 6 bases clipped from V and 0 bases from J, the junction kept 3 bases outside the gene matches. The CDR3 is made up of 15 amino acids. CDR1 is ENHRY and CDR2 is SYGVKD in the germline V gene.

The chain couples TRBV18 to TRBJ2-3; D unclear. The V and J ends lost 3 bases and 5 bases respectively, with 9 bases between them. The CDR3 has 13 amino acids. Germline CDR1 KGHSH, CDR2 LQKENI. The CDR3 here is CASSPVWGDTQYF. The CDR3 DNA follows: TGTGCCAGCTCACCTGTATGGGGAGATACGCAGTATTTT.

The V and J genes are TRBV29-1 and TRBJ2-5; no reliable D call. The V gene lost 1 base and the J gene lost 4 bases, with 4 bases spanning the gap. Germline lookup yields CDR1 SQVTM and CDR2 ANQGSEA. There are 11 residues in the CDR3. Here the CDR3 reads CSVEGGETQYF. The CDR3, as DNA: TGCAGCGTTGAAGGGGGAGAGACCCAGTACTTC.

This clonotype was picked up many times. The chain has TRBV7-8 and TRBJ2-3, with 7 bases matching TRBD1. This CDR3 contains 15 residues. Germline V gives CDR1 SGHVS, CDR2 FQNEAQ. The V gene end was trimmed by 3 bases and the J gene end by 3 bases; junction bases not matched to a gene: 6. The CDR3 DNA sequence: TGTGCCAGCAGCTTCGACAGGGTTGGGACAGATACGCAGTATTTT. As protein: CASSFDRVGTDTQYF.

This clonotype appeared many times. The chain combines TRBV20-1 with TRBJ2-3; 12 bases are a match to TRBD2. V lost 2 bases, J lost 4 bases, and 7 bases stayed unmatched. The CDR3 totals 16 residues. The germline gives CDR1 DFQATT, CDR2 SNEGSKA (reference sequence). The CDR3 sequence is CSARSLAGGRPDTQYF. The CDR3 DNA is TGCAGTGCTAGATCCCTAGCGGGGGGGCGTCCAGATACGCAGTATTTT.

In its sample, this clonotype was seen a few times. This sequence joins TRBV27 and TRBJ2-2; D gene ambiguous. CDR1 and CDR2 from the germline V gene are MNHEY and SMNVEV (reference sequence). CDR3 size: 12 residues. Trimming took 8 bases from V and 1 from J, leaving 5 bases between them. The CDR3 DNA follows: TGTGCCAGCGGCCGGAACACCGGGGAGCTGTTTTTT. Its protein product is CASGRNTGELFF.

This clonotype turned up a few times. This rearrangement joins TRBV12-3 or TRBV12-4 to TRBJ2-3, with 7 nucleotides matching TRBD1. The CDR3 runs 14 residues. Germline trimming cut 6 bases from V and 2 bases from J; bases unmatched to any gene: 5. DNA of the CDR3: TGTGCCAGCAGGTTGGACAGGTACACAGATACGCAGTATTTT. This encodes CASRLDRYTDTQYF.

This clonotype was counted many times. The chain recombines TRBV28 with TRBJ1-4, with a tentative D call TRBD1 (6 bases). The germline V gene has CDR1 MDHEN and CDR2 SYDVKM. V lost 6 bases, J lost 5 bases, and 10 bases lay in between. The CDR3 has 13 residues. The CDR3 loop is CASSRGQNEKLFF. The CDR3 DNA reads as TGTGCCAGCAGCCGCGGACAGAATGAAAAACTGTTTTTT.

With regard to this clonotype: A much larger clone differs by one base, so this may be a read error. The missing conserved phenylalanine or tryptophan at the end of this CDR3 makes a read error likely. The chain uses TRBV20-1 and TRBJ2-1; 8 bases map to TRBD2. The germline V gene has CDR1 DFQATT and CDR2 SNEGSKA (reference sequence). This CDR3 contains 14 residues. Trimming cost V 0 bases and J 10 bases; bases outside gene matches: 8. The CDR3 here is CSAREGGGPEEQFL. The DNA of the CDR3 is TGCAGTGCTAGAGAGGGCGGGGGGCCCGAAGAGCAGTTCCTC.

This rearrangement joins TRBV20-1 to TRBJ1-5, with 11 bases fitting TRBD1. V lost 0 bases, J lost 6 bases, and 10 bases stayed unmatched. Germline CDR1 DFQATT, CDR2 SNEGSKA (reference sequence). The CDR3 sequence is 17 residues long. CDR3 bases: TGCAGTGCTAGAGATGGGAGGACAGGGGGCGTCGGTCAGCCCCAGCATTTT. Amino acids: CSARDGRTGGVGQPQHF.

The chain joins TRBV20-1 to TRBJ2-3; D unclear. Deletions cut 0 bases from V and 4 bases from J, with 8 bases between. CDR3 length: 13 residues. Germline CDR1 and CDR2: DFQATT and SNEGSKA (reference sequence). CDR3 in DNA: TGCAGTGCTAGAGATCTTTGGCCAGATACGCAGTATTTT. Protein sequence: CSARDLWPDTQYF.